The clone carrying this TCR beta chain has at least ten counts. Germline V lookup: CDR1 KGHDR, CDR2 SFDVKD. This CDR3 is built from 16 residues. V shed 3 bases, J shed 6 bases, and the junction held 5 bases outside the gene matches. This entry is derived from a study of regulatory T cells in long-lasting Graves disease. The time point is: newly diagnosed GD, antithyroid drugs for less than 3 months. RNA extracted from PBMCs served as the sequencing template. About 8.8 milliliters of peripheral blood were drawn into EDTA tubes. Arm-PCR of CDR3 regions and iRepertoire HTBI primers were used to build TCR beta libraries. TCRdb fed the multiplex PCR reads into MiXCR, producing one record per CDR3 protein. The table shows about 470,000 distinct CDR3 sequences, with more than 13% occurring only once. This sample also appeared in a second study, on T cells in Graves' hyperthyroidism and ophthalmopathy. That source reports: A 13 V-J signature model discriminated ophthalmopathy versus stable hyperthyroidism.

This receptor was taken from a woman in her thirties with Graves disease. Sequenced material: peripheral blood mononuclear cells (PBMCs), taken at new diagnosis, from a patient treated with antithyroid drugs. The rearrangement joins TRBV24-1 to TRBJ2-1; the match to TRBD1 covers 12 bases. The CDR3 loop is CATSDVTGQGANEQFF. CDR3 coding DNA: TGTGCCACCAGTGATGTGACGGGACAGGGGGCCAATGAGCAGTTCTTC.